This T cell receptor (beta chain) derives from a study of CD8+CD57+ T cells in acquired aplastic anemia. Concerning this clonotype: Its cognate antigen is unknown.

TCR beta VDJ and CDR3 profiling used genomic DNA as template. TCRdb used MiXCR to reprocess the reads, holding one entry per CDR3 protein. Among 150,000 to 200,000 distinct CDR3 sequences listed, roughly 45% were seen once. CDR1 is SNHLY and CDR2 is FYNNEI in the germline V gene. The CDR3 totals 14 residues. V was trimmed by 6 bases and J by 0 bases, leaving 9 bases between them. Study outcomes and limitations: The study found no significant CD8+ Simpson's diversity difference between patients and controls.

CD8+CD57+ cell expansion, shown by flow cytometry, had occurred in the patients selected for sequencing. Patients were therapy-naive when their blood was sampled. Sequencing was done on a sample of sorted CD4+, CD8+, or CD8+CD57+ T cells (not recorded which) from PBMCs. This receptor was identified in a human donor with aplastic anemia. The chain employs TRBV2 and TRBJ2-1; no firm D call. The chain's CDR3 is CASSSVGSYNEQFF. CDR3 nucleotides: TGTGCCAGCAGCTCGGTGGGCTCCTACAATGAGCAGTTCTTC.